These 18 T cell receptor beta chains were sequenced from one sample in a study of PD-1 and CTLA-4 blockade in melanoma. Profiled with immunoSEQ multiplex PCR; TCRdb holds only in-frame clones, not every one. The sample lists about 21,000 clones; about nine tenths were seen once. Sequenced material: CD8+ T cells from peripheral blood, taken before anti-PD-1 treatment. These receptors all stem from a human donor with melanoma.

With respect to this clone: Distinct nucleotide sequences in the sample also encode this CDR3. The rearrangement joins TRBV27 to TRBJ2-3, with D unclear. CDR3 length: 14 residues. The V gene lost 2 bases and the J gene lost 1 base, with 7 bases spanning the gap. Germline CDR1 and CDR2: MNHEY and SMNVEV (reference sequence). This chain's CDR3 is CASSLGTGTDTQYF. In nucleotides, the CDR3 is TGTGCCAGCAGTTTAGGAACAGGCACAGATACGCAGTATTTT.

The gene calls are TRBV4-1 and TRBJ1-1, with unresolved D. CDR3 length: 13 amino acids. Germline CDR1 is MGHRA and CDR2 is YSYEKL. The germline V and J ends were trimmed by 1 base and 8 bases, with 11 bases remaining between them. CDR3 coding DNA: TGCGCCAGCAGCCAAGCCCCCCTTTCGGAAGCTTTCTTT. Amino acids: CASSQAPLSEAFF.

The gene calls are TRBV28 and TRBJ2-7; unclear D gene. The germline V gene encodes CDR1 MDHEN and CDR2 SYDVKM. V was shortened by 2 bases and J by 5 bases, with 16 bases between the two germline ends. The CDR3 is made up of 15 amino acids. CDR3 nucleotide sequence: TGTGCCAGCAGTTTACTCTCAAGTCCGGGCGACGAGCAGTACTTC. It translates to CASSLLSSPGDEQYF.

The V gene is TRBV12-3 or TRBV12-4, the J gene TRBJ1-1; D gene ambiguous. With 4 bases removed from V and 7 bases from J, the gap between germline ends came to 7 bases. This CDR3 has 11 residues. The CDR3 DNA is TGTGCCAGCAGTTCGACCGGTGAAGCTTTCTTT. Amino acid sequence: CASSSTGEAFF.

This clone was counted between two and nine times. The chain recombines TRBV5-4 with TRBJ2-7; maybe TRBD2 (6 bases). This CDR3 spans 13 amino acids. Per the germline V gene, CDR1 is SGHNT and CDR2 is YYREEE (reference sequence). Trimming cost V 0 bases and J 3 bases, with 7 bases left between them. CDR3 nucleotide sequence: TGTGCCAGCAGCTTGGGAGCGGGCTACGAGCAGTACTTC. Protein: CASSLGAGYEQYF.

As DNA, the CDR3 is TGTGCCAGCAGTGAAGGACGGACAGGCTCTAACTATGGCTACACCTTC. Amino acids: CASSEGRTGSNYGYTF. This chain connects TRBV2 to TRBJ1-2, with 7 bases matching TRBD1. V dropped 1 base and J dropped 0; count of bases not matched to a gene: 5. The germline V gene encodes CDR1 SNHLY and CDR2 FYNNEI. The CDR3 spans 16 residues.

The V call is TRBV7-9, the J call TRBJ1-1; possible D gene TRBD1, 6 bases. V was cut by 2 bases and J by 7 bases, with 11 bases left in between. Germline V gene lookup returns CDR1 SEHNR and CDR2 FQNEAQ (reference sequence). The CDR3 contains 13 residues. This CDR3 is CASSLQGNNEAFF. CDR3 bases: TGTGCCAGCAGCTTACAGGGGAATAATGAAGCTTTCTTT.

The chain links TRBV27 to TRBJ2-1; D is possibly TRBD2 (5 bases). Looked up from germline, CDR1 is MNHEY and CDR2 is SMNVEV (reference sequence). The V end lost 6 bases, the J end lost 6 bases, and 9 bases lay between the germline ends. The CDR3 extends over 12 amino acids. The DNA for the CDR3 is TGTGCCAGCAGGCGGGTCGGCAATGAGCAGTTCTTC. It translates to CASRRVGNEQFF.

This clone has just one count. The rearrangement links TRBV6-5 to TRBJ2-3; D remains ambiguous. Trimming pared 7 bases from V and 0 bases from J, leaving 8 bases between. The CDR3 runs 13 residues. CDR1 MNHEY and CDR2 SVGAGI come from the germline V gene. The CDR3: CASTRQSTDTQYF. DNA for the CDR3: TGTGCCAGCACCCGCCAAAGCACAGATACGCAGTATTTT.

The chain combines TRBV28 with TRBJ1-1; 12 bases map to TRBD1. The CDR3 is 18 residues long. Trimming at V came to 5 bases and at J to 3 bases, leaving 13 bases not matched to a gene. Germline V CDR1 and CDR2: MDHEN, SYDVKM. DNA of the CDR3: TGTGCCAGCAGTCCCGAGTCGGGGACAGGGGGCGCGGACACTGAAGCTTTCTTT. Translating gives CASSPESGTGGADTEAFF.

The CDR3 DNA follows: TGTGCCAGCAGTTTGGGAGCCTCGTTGAACACTGAAGCTTTCTTT. This encodes CASSLGASLNTEAFF. This sequence joins TRBV28 and TRBJ1-1; D remains unclear. In germline, CDR1 is MDHEN, CDR2 SYDVKM. Trimming pared 3 bases from V and 0 bases from J, leaving 11 bases between. The CDR3 length is 15 residues.

In its sample, this clone was seen once. This chain connects TRBV9 to TRBJ1-2; D remains ambiguous. The germline gives CDR1 SGDLS, CDR2 YYNGEE. V was trimmed by 0 bases and J by 6 bases, leaving 3 bases between them. This CDR3 has 11 amino acids. The CDR3 coding sequence is TGTGCCAGCAGCGTAGGGGATGGCTACACCTTC. It is translated as CASSVGDGYTF.

This chain links TRBV2 with TRBJ1-4; D gene uncertain. CDR3 length equals 12 residues. Looked up from germline, CDR1 is SNHLY and CDR2 is FYNNEI. The V gene lost 10 bases and the J gene lost 6 bases, with 12 bases spanning the gap. This chain's CDR3 is CATGPSDEKLFF. The CDR3 DNA sequence: TGTGCCACTGGACCGTCCGATGAAAAACTGTTTTTT. The full variable domain, rest sourced from reference TRBV2 and TRBJ1-4, is EPEVTQTPSHQVTQMGQEVILRCVPISNHLYFYWYRQILGQKVEFLVSFYNNEISEKSEIFDDQFSVERPDGSNFTLKIRSTKLEDSAMYFCATGPSDEKLFFGSGTQLSVL.

The rearrangement links TRBV21-1 to TRBJ2-7. TRBV21-1 is reported as a pseudogene. CDR3 length equals 14 residues. CDR3 bases: TGTGCCAGCAGCCCCGGGACCGAATCCTACGAGCAGTACTTC. Its protein product is CASSPGTESYEQYF.

The V and J genes are TRBV6-2 or TRBV6-3 and TRBJ2-1; D might be TRBD1 or TRBD2, each matching 5 bases. V lost 6 bases and J 1 base, leaving 13 bases between the germline ends. CDR1 is MNHEY, CDR2 SVGEGT, per germline. The CDR3 runs to 15 residues. In DNA, the CDR3 is TGTGCCAGCAGCCGGGACGGGATTTCCTACAATGAGCAGTTCTTC. It yields the protein CASSRDGISYNEQFF.

The count of this clone is one. The chain is built from TRBV29-1 and TRBJ2-1; no clear D. Per the germline V gene, CDR1 is SQVTM and CDR2 is ANQGSEA. Deletions cut 8 bases from V and 5 bases from J, with 10 bases between. The CDR3 has 11 amino acids. CDR3 coding DNA: TGCAGCTTCTACAGAGACAATGAGCAGTTCTTC. Protein sequence: CSFYRDNEQFF.

V gene TRBV28 combines with J gene TRBJ2-7, with 15 bases lining up with TRBD2. The CDR3 totals 16 residues. CDR1 MDHEN and CDR2 SYDVKM come from the germline V gene. The J segment lost 2 bases and the V segment lost 4 bases, leaving 3 bases of the junction unmatched. The CDR3 bases are TGTGCCAGCAGTTCCTGGACTAGCGGGGGGGCCTACGAGCAGTACTTC. It specifies CASSSWTSGGAYEQYF.

The rearrangement uses TRBV27 and TRBJ2-2; no clear D. The CDR3 is made up of 12 amino acids. The germline V gene has CDR1 MNHEY and CDR2 SMNVEV (reference sequence). Trimming removed 4 bases from V and 0 bases from J, with 0 bases in between. The CDR3 DNA reads TGTGCCAGCAGTTCGAACACCGGGGAGCTGTTTTTT. Protein product: CASSSNTGELFF.